This TCR beta chain was sequenced for a study of regulatory dendritic cells for organ transplantation. The CDR3 length is 16 residues. CDR1 SGHTA and CDR2 FQGNSA come from the germline V gene. Trimming removed 1 base from V and 1 base from J, with 13 bases in between. This clone was seen once. The assay was immunoSEQ multiplex PCR, and TCRdb's table has in-frame clones only and misses some. The sample has about 34,000 clones, around 90% seen once; the top ten hold 0.05% to 0.065%. Sequencing used naive CD4+ T cells from blood. The sample's subset: CD45RA+ naive T cells. The J gene is TRBJ2-5, the V gene TRBV7-2; maybe TRBD2 (6 bases). The receptor's source is a human donor in good health. CDR3 sequence: CASSLGRGWGQETQYF. The CDR3 nucleotides read TGTGCCAGCAGCTTAGGTCGGGGGTGGGGCCAAGAGACCCAGTACTTC.